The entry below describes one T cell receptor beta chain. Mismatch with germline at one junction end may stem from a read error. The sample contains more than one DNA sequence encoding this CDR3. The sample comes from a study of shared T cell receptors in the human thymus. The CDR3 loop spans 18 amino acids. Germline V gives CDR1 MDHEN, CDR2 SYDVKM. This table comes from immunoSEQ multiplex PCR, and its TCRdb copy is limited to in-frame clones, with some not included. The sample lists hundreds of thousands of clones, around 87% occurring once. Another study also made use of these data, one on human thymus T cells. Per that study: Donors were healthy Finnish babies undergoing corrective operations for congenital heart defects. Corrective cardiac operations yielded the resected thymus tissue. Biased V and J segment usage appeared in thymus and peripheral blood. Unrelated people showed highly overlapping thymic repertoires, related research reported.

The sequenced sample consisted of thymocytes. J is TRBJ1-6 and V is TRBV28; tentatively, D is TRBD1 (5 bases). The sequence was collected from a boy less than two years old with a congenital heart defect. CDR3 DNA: TGTGCCAGCAGTCTAGGGGCGAATCAAAGCTCCTATAATTCCCCCCTCCACTTT. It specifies CASSLGANQSSYNSPLHF.